The 32 T cell receptor beta chains listed next were all sequenced from one sample in a study of regulatory T cells in long-lasting Graves disease. According to the study, TCR beta libraries were built with iRepertoire HTBI primers and CDR3-region Arm-PCR. TCRdb fed the multiplex PCR reads into MiXCR, producing one record per CDR3 protein. The data show about 620,000 distinct CDR3 sequences, with about 15% seen just once and about 17% held by the top ten. Time point here: newly diagnosed GD, antithyroid drugs for less than 3 months. The TCR library was made from RNA extracted from PBMCs. These same records also appear under a second study, on T cells in Graves' hyperthyroidism and ophthalmopathy.

This material consisted of peripheral blood mononuclear cells (PBMCs), taken at new diagnosis, from a patient treated with antithyroid drugs. Receptor source: a woman aged 30 to 39 with Graves disease.

This chain links TRBV30 with TRBJ2-7; 12 positions match TRBD1. After removal of 5 bases from V and 6 bases from J, the junction contained 8 bases not matched to a gene. CDR1 and CDR2 from the germline V gene are GTSNPN and SVGIG (reference sequence). CDR3 length equals 14 residues. CDR3 residues: CAWDKGQGAGEQYF. DNA for the CDR3: TGTGCCTGGGATAAGGGACAGGGGGCGGGCGAGCAGTACTTC.

This clonotype came up many times. This chain joins TRBV2 and TRBJ1-2; D is unclear. Trimming cost V 1 base and J 8 bases, with 11 bases left between them. CDR3 size: 13 residues. Germline V CDR1 and CDR2: SNHLY, FYNNEI. The CDR3 spells CASSEDSFVGYTF. The CDR3 coding sequence is TGTGCCAGCAGTGAAGACAGTTTCGTCGGCTACACCTTC.

This clonotype was counted ten times or more. The chain couples TRBV27 to TRBJ2-5; D uncertain. Trimming cost V 5 bases and J 7 bases, with 11 bases left between them. CDR1 MNHEY and CDR2 SMNVEV come from the germline V gene (reference sequence). The CDR3 has 12 residues. The chain's CDR3 is CASSSPPATQYF. The DNA of the CDR3 is TGTGCCAGCAGTAGCCCCCCCGCGACCCAGTACTTC.

This clonotype came up many times. V is TRBV2 and J is TRBJ2-7; 7 bases match TRBD1. The J segment lost 1 base and the V segment lost 5 bases, leaving 8 bases of the junction unmatched. The CDR3 consists of 15 residues. Per germline, CDR1 SNHLY and CDR2 FYNNEI. This CDR3 reads CASSRSRDRSYEQYF. The CDR3 DNA is TGTGCCAGCAGTAGGTCTCGGGACAGATCCTACGAGCAGTACTTC.

This clonotype came up many times. Written as DNA, the CDR3 is TGTGCCAGCAGCTTAGGTCCAGGGGCCGGGGAGCTGTTTTTT. Amino acids: CASSLGPGAGELFF. The rearrangement joins TRBV7-2 to TRBJ2-2, with D possibly matching TRBD1 (6 bases). V lost 1 base and J lost 6, with 9 bases in between. Germline V lookup: CDR1 SGHTA, CDR2 FQGNSA. CDR3 size: 14 residues.

The genes are TRBV19 and TRBJ2-3; D is uncertain. The CDR3 covers 14 residues. V lost 3 bases and J lost 3, with 10 bases in between. Germline CDR1 LNHDA, CDR2 SQIVND (reference sequence). CDR3 nucleotide sequence: TGTGCCAGTAGTATGCAAACCAGGACAGATACGCAGTATTTT. Translated: CASSMQTRTDTQYF.

The chain uses TRBV6-1 and TRBJ2-3, with D possibly matching TRBD1 (5 bases). Germline V lookup: CDR1 MNHNS, CDR2 SASEGT. The CDR3 is made up of 13 amino acids. V was shortened by 7 bases and J by 6 bases, with 14 bases between the two germline ends. The DNA of the CDR3 is TGTGCCAGCATAGGGGTAGCAGGGGATACGCAGTATTTT. Translated: CASIGVAGDTQYF.

The chain employs TRBV30 and TRBJ1-2, with TRBD1 matching over 8 bases. The CDR3 runs 16 residues. The germline gives CDR1 GTSNPN, CDR2 SVGIG (reference sequence). V was pared by 3 bases and J by 4 bases, with 13 bases of the junction left unmatched. CDR3 DNA sequence: TGTGCCTGGAGCAGCCTCATAGGACAGGGTTCCTATGGCTACACCTTC. Protein: CAWSSLIGQGSYGYTF.

The chain is built from TRBV19 and TRBJ1-5, with 11 bases that match TRBD1. Trimming cost V 4 bases and J 4 bases; bases outside gene matches: 6. The germline gives CDR1 LNHDA, CDR2 SQIVND (reference sequence). There are 16 residues in the CDR3. The CDR3 loop is CASSRADRGLNQPQHF. In DNA, the CDR3 is TGTGCCAGTAGTAGGGCGGACAGGGGGCTTAATCAGCCCCAGCATTTT.

This chain joins TRBV5-1 and TRBJ1-2; D may be TRBD1 (5 bases). CDR1 and CDR2 from the germline V gene are SGHRS and YFSETQ. The CDR3 extends over 12 amino acids. Trimming cost V 0 bases and J 8 bases, with 8 bases left between them. CDR3 amino acids: CASSLEWGGYTF. The CDR3 nucleotides read TGCGCCAGCAGCTTGGAGTGGGGGGGCTACACCTTC.

This clonotype has just a few counts. V and J are TRBV3-1 and TRBJ2-7; 9 nucleotides agree with TRBD2. Trimming at V came to 4 bases and at J to 5 bases, leaving 6 bases not matched to a gene. This CDR3 has 14 residues. Germline V gives CDR1 LGHDT, CDR2 YNNKEL (reference sequence). CDR3 sequence reads: CASSRGGRANEQYF. The CDR3 DNA reads as TGTGCCAGCAGCCGTGGCGGGAGGGCCAACGAGCAGTACTTC.

Notes on this clonotype: A read error may be the cause here, since a much bigger clone is one base away. The chain employs TRBV6-5 and TRBJ2-7; 8 bases are a match to TRBD1. The CDR3 sequence is 15 residues long. The ends lost 6 bases at V and 2 bases at J; junction bases unmatched: 9. Germline CDR1 and CDR2: MNHEY and SVGAGI. The CDR3 DNA reads TGTGCCAGCAGAGGGTACCGGGACAGGACCTACGAGCAGTACTTC. Its protein product is CASRGYRDRTYEQYF.

The chain combines TRBV24-1 with TRBJ2-2, with D perhaps being TRBD1 or TRBD2 (6 bases each). The CDR3 is 18 residues long. Germline values: CDR1 KGHDR, CDR2 SFDVKD. Trimming cost V 2 bases and J 6 bases, with 21 bases left between them. Here the CDR3 DNA reads TGTGCCACCAGTGATTGTGGGTCCGGGGGCTCAACGGCCGGGGAGCTGTTTTTT. It yields the protein CATSDCGSGGSTAGELFF.

This clonotype was counted a few times. Here the CDR3 reads CASVMGRARANYGYTF. The CDR3 nucleotides are TGTGCCAGCGTGATGGGAAGGGCCCGGGCTAACTATGGCTACACCTTC. The chain carries TRBV2 and TRBJ1-2; D is unclear. The CDR3 has 16 residues. V lost 8 bases and J 0 bases, leaving 19 bases between the germline ends. Germline V gene sequence: CDR1 SNHLY, CDR2 FYNNEI.

The V gene is TRBV5-8, the J gene TRBJ1-1; 9 nucleotides match TRBD1. This CDR3 has 16 residues. The V segment lost 0 bases and the J segment 1 base; nucleotides outside the gene matches: 4. The germline gives CDR1 SGHTS, CDR2 YDEGEE. CDR3 in DNA: TGTGCCAGCAGCTTGGTCACAGGGGGCCGGAACACTGAAGCTTTCTTT. It specifies CASSLVTGGRNTEAFF.

Comments on this clonotype: This likely came from a read error, as a far larger clone is one base away. The V call is TRBV7-2, the J call TRBJ2-2, with D possibly matching TRBD2 (6 bases). CDR1 and CDR2 (germline): SGHTA, FQGNSA. CDR3 size: 12 residues. The CDR3 region has the DNA TGTGCCAGCAGCCTGAACACCGGGGGGCTGTTTTTT. This translates into CASSLNTGGLFF.

This clonotype was found a few times. The rearrangement uses TRBV20-1 and TRBJ2-7; 13 nucleotides line up with TRBD2. CDR1 is DFQATT, CDR2 SNEGSKA, per germline (reference sequence). This CDR3 has 16 amino acids. With V trimmed by 5 bases and J by 4 bases, 11 bases remained unmatched. The CDR3 loop is CSAAGLAGASSYEQYF. The CDR3 bases are TGCAGTGCTGCTGGACTAGCGGGAGCGTCTTCGTACGAGCAGTACTTC.

This clonotype was counted many times. CDR3: CATSRDLSGEQFF. CDR3 nucleotide sequence: TGTGCCACCAGCAGAGATTTAAGCGGTGAGCAGTTCTTC. This chain uses TRBV15 with TRBJ2-1, with TRBD2 as a possible D gene (5 bases). The CDR3 totals 13 residues. Germline assignment: CDR1 LNHNV and CDR2 YYDKDF (reference sequence). Trimming stripped 0 bases from V and 9 bases from J, with 9 bases between.

This clonotype was counted ten times or more. The rearrangement uses TRBV11-2 and TRBJ1-2, with D uncertain. Trimming cost V 3 bases and J 7 bases, with 12 bases left between them. The germline CDR1 and CDR2 sequences are SGHAT and FQNNGV. The CDR3 is 13 amino acids. Here the CDR3 reads CASSFPLSRGYTF. CDR3 DNA: TGTGCCAGCAGCTTCCCCTTGTCACGTGGCTACACCTTC. Full variable domain (outside the CDR3, taken from reference TRBV11-2 and TRBJ1-2): EAGVAQSPRYKIIEKRQSVAFWCNPISGHATLYWYQQILGQGPKLLIQFQNNGVVDDSQLPKDRFSAERLKGVDSTLKIQPAKLEDSAVYLCASSFPLSRGYTFGSGTRLTVV.

This clonotype occurred a few times. This chain connects TRBV5-1 to TRBJ2-7, with TRBD1 as a possible D gene (5 bases). This CDR3 comprises 15 residues. Germline V gene sequence: CDR1 SGHRS, CDR2 YFSETQ. V was clipped by 1 base and J by 5 bases, with 16 bases between them. In nucleotides, the CDR3 is TGCGCCAGCAGCTTGCGACTCTCAGGGCCCCACGAGCAGTACTTC. It specifies CASSLRLSGPHEQYF. Full variable domain (outside the CDR3, taken from reference TRBV5-1 and TRBJ2-7): KAGVTQTPRYLIKTRGQQVTLSCSPISGHRSVSWYQQTPGQGLQFLFEYFSETQRNKGNFPGRFSGRQFSNSRSEMNVSTLELGDSALYLCASSLRLSGPHEQYFGPGTRLTVT.

This sequence joins TRBV20-1 and TRBJ2-2, with a tentative D call TRBD1 (5 bases). The CDR3 is 17 amino acids. The germline V and J ends were trimmed by 5 bases and 0 bases, with 19 bases remaining between them. CDR1 is DFQATT, CDR2 SNEGSKA, per germline (reference sequence). The CDR3: CSAPIRELGANTGELFF. The CDR3 DNA reads as TGCAGTGCTCCTATCAGGGAACTGGGCGCGAACACCGGGGAGCTGTTTTTT.

The chain is built from TRBV11-2 and TRBJ2-2; 7 bases fit TRBD1. The V gene's germline CDR1 is SGHAT and CDR2 FQNNGV. This CDR3 is built from 15 residues. V dropped 5 bases and J dropped 5; count of bases not matched to a gene: 8. The CDR3 sequence: CASSVQPTGTGELFF. DNA of the CDR3: TGTGCCAGCAGCGTACAACCGACAGGGACCGGGGAGCTGTTTTTT.

The rearrangement links TRBV19 to TRBJ1-5; TRBD1 agrees at 8 bases. The V gene end was trimmed by 7 bases and the J gene end by 6 bases; junction bases not matched to a gene: 14. Germline CDR1 is LNHDA and CDR2 is SQIVND (reference sequence). CDR3 size: 16 residues. Written as DNA, the CDR3 is TGTGCCAGTAAAGGCAGGGGGCAAATTTCTGGTCAGCCCCAGCATTTT. It translates to CASKGRGQISGQPQHF. The full variable domain, completed using reference TRBV19 and TRBJ1-5, is DGGITQSPKYLFRKEGQNVTLSCEQNLNHDAMYWYRQDPGQGLRLIYYSQIVNDFQKGDIAEGYSVSREKKESFPLTVTSAQKNPTAFYLCASKGRGQISGQPQHFGDGTRLSIL.

There are a few counts of this clonotype. The chain employs TRBV6-9 and TRBJ1-5; tentatively, D is TRBD1 (5 bases). Trimming left V 3 bases short and J 8 bases short, with 14 bases between. Germline V gene lookup returns CDR1 MNHGY and CDR2 SVAAGI. There are 14 residues in the CDR3. CDR3 protein: CASSYVGTKEPQHF. In nucleotides, the CDR3 is TGTGCCAGCAGTTACGTAGGGACCAAGGAGCCCCAGCATTTT.

For the CDR3, the DNA is TGTGCCAGCACAGATTACTCTGGGGCCAACGTCCTGACTTTC. Its protein product is CASTDYSGANVLTF. This chain connects TRBV2 to TRBJ2-6; unclear D gene. CDR3 size: 14 residues. V was clipped by 7 bases and J by 0 bases, with 7 bases between them. Germline CDR1 reads SNHLY; CDR2 reads FYNNEI.

This clonotype occurred a few times. V gene TRBV5-4 combines with J gene TRBJ2-2, with D tentatively TRBD2 (5 bases). Trimming took off 5 bases at V and 0 bases at J, with 11 bases between the two ends. Germline assignment: CDR1 SGHNT and CDR2 YYREEE (reference sequence). This CDR3 region has 15 residues. CDR3 sequence reads: CASRGLNSNTGELFF. The CDR3 nucleotides are TGTGCCAGCAGAGGACTTAATTCGAACACCGGGGAGCTGTTTTTT.

The table lists this clonotype with many counts. Here the CDR3 DNA reads TGTGCCAGCAGTTACACCCGAGGGGGATTTGGCTACACCTTC. It encodes CASSYTRGGFGYTF. The chain is built from TRBV6-9 and TRBJ1-2; D possibly corresponds to TRBD1 (6 bases). This CDR3 region has 14 residues. The V end was cut by 3 bases, the J end by 7 bases, with 15 bases between. Per the germline V gene, CDR1 is MNHGY and CDR2 is SVAAGI.

As regards this clonotype: This is likely an artifact of a read error, given a far larger clone one base away. The rearrangement joins TRBV5-6 to TRBJ2-4, with D perhaps TRBD2 (6 bases). Germline V gene sequence: CDR1 SGHDT, CDR2 YYEEEE. Trimming removed 4 bases from V and 1 base from J, with 18 bases in between. The CDR3 runs to 17 residues. CDR3 in DNA: TGTGCCAGCAGCCCTCAACCACTAGCTATTGCCAAAAACATTCAGTACTTC. It is translated as CASSPQPLAIAKNIQYF.

This clonotype was picked up many times. V and J are TRBV3-1 and TRBJ2-5; D is undetermined. Germline-derived CDR1 and CDR2 are LGHDT and YNNKEL (reference sequence). The CDR3 has 12 amino acids. V was shortened by 1 base and J by 4 bases, with 4 bases between the two germline ends. Here the CDR3 DNA reads TGTGCCAGCAGCCAAGTAACAGAGACCCAGTACTTC. Amino acid sequence: CASSQVTETQYF.

This clonotype was seen ten or more times. This chain connects TRBV5-1 to TRBJ2-1; 10 bases map to TRBD2. The trim removed 3 bases at V and 10 bases at J, leaving 4 bases unmatched. Germline V CDR1 and CDR2: SGHRS, YFSETQ. There are 13 residues in the CDR3. The CDR3: CASSYEGLAEQFF. The CDR3, as DNA: TGCGCCAGCAGCTATGAGGGACTAGCGGAGCAGTTCTTC. Full variable domain (rest looked up from reference TRBV5-1 and TRBJ2-1): KAGVTQTPRYLIKTRGQQVTLSCSPISGHRSVSWYQQTPGQGLQFLFEYFSETQRNKGNFPGRFSGRQFSNSRSEMNVSTLELGDSALYLCASSYEGLAEQFFGPGTRLTVL.

This clonotype was counted between two and nine times. The chain employs TRBV28 and TRBJ2-2; D is uncertain. The V and J ends lost 10 bases and 4 bases respectively, with 13 bases between them. CDR1 is MDHEN, CDR2 SYDVKM, per germline. CDR3 size: 13 residues. CDR3 DNA sequence: TGTGCCACTAGTAGAGCGACCACCGGGGAGCTGTTTTTT. It is translated as CATSRATTGELFF.

This chain uses TRBV4-1 with TRBJ2-1; D perhaps matches TRBD2 (5 bases). CDR3 length equals 14 residues. From germline, CDR1 is MGHRA and CDR2 YSYEKL. Trimming pared 0 bases from V and 7 bases from J, leaving 10 bases between. CDR3 region: CASSQERRGNEQFF. CDR3 nucleotides: TGCGCCAGCAGCCAAGAGCGACGGGGTAATGAGCAGTTCTTC.